This T cell receptor beta chain was recovered during a study of T cell clonotyping in hematopoietic cell transplantation. Sequencing used immunoSEQ multiplex PCR; TCRdb keeps in-frame clones, though not all of them. The repertoire holds approximately 30,000 clones, with nearly 97% as singletons. This CDR3 is 13 amino acids long. V gave up 3 bases and J gave up 5 bases, with 8 bases separating them. Germline CDR1 and CDR2: LNHDA and SQIVND (reference sequence). The study's findings and limits: CD4 and CD8 repertoire contributions could not be separated without sorting. Few recipient clonotypes overlapped donors; over 97% were de novo at given depth.

This clone occurred a few times. Its target is not known. The chain joins TRBV19 to TRBJ1-5; D is ambiguous. The source is a man in his fifties or sixties in good health. Some clones in this sample may be carry-over from other donors' samples. Sequencing was carried out using peripheral blood mononuclear cells. The CDR3 here is CASSISSYQPQHF. In nucleotides, the CDR3 is TGTGCCAGTAGTATTAGCAGTTATCAGCCCCAGCATTTT. Supplemented by reference TRBV19 and TRBJ1-5, the full variable domain reads DGGITQSPKYLFRKEGQNVTLSCEQNLNHDAMYWYRQDPGQGLRLIYYSQIVNDFQKGDIAEGYSVSREKKESFPLTVTSAQKNPTAFYLCASSISSYQPQHFGDGTRLSIL.